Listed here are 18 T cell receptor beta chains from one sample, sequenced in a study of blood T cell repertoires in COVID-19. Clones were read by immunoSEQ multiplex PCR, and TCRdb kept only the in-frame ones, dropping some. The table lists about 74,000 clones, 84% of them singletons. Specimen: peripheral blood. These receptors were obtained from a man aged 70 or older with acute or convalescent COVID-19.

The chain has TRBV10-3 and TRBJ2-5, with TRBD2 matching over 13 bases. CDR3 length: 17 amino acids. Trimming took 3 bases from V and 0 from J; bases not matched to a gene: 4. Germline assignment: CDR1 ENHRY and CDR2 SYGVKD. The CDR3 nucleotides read TGTGCCATCAGTGATCGGACTAGCGGGGGACACCAAGAGACCCAGTACTTC. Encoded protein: CAISDRTSGGHQETQYF.

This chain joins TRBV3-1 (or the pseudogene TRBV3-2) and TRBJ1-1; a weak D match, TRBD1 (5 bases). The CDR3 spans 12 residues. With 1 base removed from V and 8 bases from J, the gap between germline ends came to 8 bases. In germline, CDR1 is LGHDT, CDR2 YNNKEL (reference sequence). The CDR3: CASSQGTTEAFF. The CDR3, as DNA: TGTGCCAGCAGCCAAGGGACAACGGAAGCTTTCTTT.

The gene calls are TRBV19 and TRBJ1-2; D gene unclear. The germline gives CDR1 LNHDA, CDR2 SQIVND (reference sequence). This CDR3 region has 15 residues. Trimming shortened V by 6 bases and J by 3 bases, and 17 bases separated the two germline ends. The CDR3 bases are TGTGCCAGTAGCCTTACTTTCTGGGCCGACTATGGCTACACCTTC. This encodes CASSLTFWADYGYTF.

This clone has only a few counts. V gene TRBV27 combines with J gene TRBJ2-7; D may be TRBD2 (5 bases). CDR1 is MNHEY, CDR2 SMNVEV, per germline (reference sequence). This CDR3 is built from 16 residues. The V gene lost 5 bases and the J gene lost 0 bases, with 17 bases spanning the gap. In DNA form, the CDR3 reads TGTGCCAGCAGTCCGTCTGACGGGGAGACCTCCTACGAGCAGTACTTC. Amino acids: CASSPSDGETSYEQYF.

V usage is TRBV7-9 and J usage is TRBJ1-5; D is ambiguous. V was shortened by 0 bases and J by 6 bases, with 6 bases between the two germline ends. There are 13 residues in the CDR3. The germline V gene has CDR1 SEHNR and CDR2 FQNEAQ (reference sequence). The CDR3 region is CASSLAFGQPQHF. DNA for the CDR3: TGTGCCAGCAGCTTAGCCTTCGGTCAGCCCCAGCATTTT.

CDR3 DNA: TGTGCCAGCAGCTTAACACTAGCGGGGGGCCAAGAGACCCAGTACTTC. This translates into CASSLTLAGGQETQYF. This sequence joins TRBV11-2 and TRBJ2-5; 12 nucleotides agree with TRBD2. Germline V gene sequence: CDR1 SGHAT, CDR2 FQNNGV. CDR3 size: 16 residues. V gave up 2 bases and J gave up 1 base; unmatched junction bases: 2.

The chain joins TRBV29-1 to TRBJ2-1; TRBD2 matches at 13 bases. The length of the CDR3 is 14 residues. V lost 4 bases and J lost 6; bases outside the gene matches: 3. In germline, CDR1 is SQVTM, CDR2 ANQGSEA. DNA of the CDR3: TGCAGCGTTGCCGGGACTAGCGGGACCAATGAGCAGTTCTTC. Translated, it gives CSVAGTSGTNEQFF.

The DNA of the CDR3 is TGTGCCAGCAGCCAAGCGGCAGGTGTCAAAGCAACTAATGAAAAACTGTTTTTT. It specifies CASSQAAGVKATNEKLFF. The chain recombines TRBV3-1 (or the pseudogene TRBV3-2) with TRBJ1-4; unclear D gene. The V gene lost 1 base and the J gene lost 0 bases, with 15 bases spanning the gap. Germline assignment: CDR1 LGHDT and CDR2 YNNKEL (reference sequence). The length of the CDR3 is 18 residues.

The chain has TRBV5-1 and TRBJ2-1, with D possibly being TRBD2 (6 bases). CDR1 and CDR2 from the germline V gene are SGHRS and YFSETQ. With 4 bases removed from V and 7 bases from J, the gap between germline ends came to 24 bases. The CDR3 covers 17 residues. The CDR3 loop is CASSPRGWGGDHNEQFF. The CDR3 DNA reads TGCGCCAGCAGCCCACGAGGGTGGGGCGGGGATCATAATGAGCAGTTCTTC.

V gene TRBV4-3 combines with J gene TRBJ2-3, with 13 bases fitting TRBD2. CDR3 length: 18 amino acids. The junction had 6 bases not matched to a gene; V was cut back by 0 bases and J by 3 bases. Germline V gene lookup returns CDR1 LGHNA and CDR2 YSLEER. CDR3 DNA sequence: TGCGCCAGCAGCCAAGATCGGACTAGCGGGGGTATGACAGATACGCAGTATTTT. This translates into CASSQDRTSGGMTDTQYF.

The CDR3 region is CASSLVGGGEQYF. CDR3 sequence (DNA): TGCGCCAGCAGCTTGGTTGGGGGAGGCGAGCAGTACTTC. This chain links TRBV5-1 with TRBJ2-7, with D possibly TRBD2 on 6 matching bases. In germline, CDR1 is SGHRS, CDR2 YFSETQ. V lost 0 bases and J 6 bases, leaving 10 bases between the germline ends. The length of the CDR3 is 13 residues.

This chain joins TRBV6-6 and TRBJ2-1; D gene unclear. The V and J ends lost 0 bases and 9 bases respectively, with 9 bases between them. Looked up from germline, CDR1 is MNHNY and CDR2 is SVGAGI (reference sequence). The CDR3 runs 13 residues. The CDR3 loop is CASSYSRGFEQFF. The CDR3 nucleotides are TGTGCCAGCAGTTACTCGAGAGGCTTTGAGCAGTTCTTC.

CDR3 DNA: TGTGCCAGCAGCCATGAGGTAGGTCAGCCCCAGCATTTT. Translating it yields CASSHEVGQPQHF. V gene TRBV14 combines with J gene TRBJ1-5; D is unresolved. The V and J ends lost 3 bases and 6 bases respectively, with 9 bases between them. Germline V gene sequence: CDR1 SGHDN, CDR2 FVKESK. The length of the CDR3 is 13 residues.

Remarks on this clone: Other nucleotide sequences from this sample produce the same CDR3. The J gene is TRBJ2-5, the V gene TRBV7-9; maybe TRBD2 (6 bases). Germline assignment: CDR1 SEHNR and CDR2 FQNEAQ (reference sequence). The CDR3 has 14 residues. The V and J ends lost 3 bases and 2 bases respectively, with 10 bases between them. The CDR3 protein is CASSFLALQETQYF. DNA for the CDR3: TGTGCCAGCAGCTTTCTAGCGCTTCAAGAGACCCAGTACTTC.

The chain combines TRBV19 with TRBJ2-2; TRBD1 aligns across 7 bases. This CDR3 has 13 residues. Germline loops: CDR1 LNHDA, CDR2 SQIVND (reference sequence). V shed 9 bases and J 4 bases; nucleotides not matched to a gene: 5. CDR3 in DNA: TGTGCCAGCAGACAGGGTACCACCGGGGAGCTGTTTTTT. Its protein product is CASRQGTTGELFF.

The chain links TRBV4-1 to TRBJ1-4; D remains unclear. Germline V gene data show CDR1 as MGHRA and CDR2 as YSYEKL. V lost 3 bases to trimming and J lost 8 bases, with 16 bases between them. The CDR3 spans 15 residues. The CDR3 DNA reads TGCGCCAGCAGCCAGGGAGGCGGCTCCGGCGAAAAACTGTTTTTT. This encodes CASSQGGGSGEKLFF.

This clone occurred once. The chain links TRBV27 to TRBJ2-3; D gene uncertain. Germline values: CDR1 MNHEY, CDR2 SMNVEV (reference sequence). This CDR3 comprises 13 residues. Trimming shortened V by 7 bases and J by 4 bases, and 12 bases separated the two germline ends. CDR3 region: CASNPGLPDTQYF. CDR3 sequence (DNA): TGTGCCAGCAATCCTGGCCTCCCAGATACGCAGTATTTT.

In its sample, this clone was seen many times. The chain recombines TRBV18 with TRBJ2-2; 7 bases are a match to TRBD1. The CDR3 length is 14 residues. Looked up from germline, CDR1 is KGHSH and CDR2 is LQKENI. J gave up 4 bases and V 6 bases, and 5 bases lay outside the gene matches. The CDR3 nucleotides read TGTGCCAGCTCTTCGACAGGGAGCACCGGGGAGCTGTTTTTT. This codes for CASSSTGSTGELFF.